This T cell receptor beta chain was obtained from a study of identical twins. MiXCR was run by TCRdb on the 5' RACE reads, yielding one entry per CDR3 protein. Here the sample spans 450,000 to 650,000 distinct CDR3 sequences, just under 10% being singletons. Findings of the study overall: Beta out-of-frame sequences showed weaker excess twin sharing. Cord blood beta clonotypes present at high abundance carried fewer insertions; no such pattern appeared in memory repertoires.

This clonotype was seen more than once but under ten times. Antigen unknown. The CDR3 covers 21 residues. The V gene's germline CDR1 is DFQATT and CDR2 SNEGSKA (reference sequence). V trimming: 0 bases; J trimming: 4 bases; junction bases outside the gene matches: 16. The sample was also linked to a second study, of yellow fever vaccine responses in identical twins.

The sequencing input was PBMCs. V usage is TRBV20-1 and J usage is TRBJ2-6, with TRBD1 matching 12 bases. The clonotype comes from a woman between 18 and 30 years old in good health. The CDR3 bases are TGCAGTGCTAGAGACATGGGACAGGGGGCGAGGAGGTCGGGAGGGGCCAACGTCCTGACTTTC. It translates to CSARDMGQGARRSGGANVLTF.